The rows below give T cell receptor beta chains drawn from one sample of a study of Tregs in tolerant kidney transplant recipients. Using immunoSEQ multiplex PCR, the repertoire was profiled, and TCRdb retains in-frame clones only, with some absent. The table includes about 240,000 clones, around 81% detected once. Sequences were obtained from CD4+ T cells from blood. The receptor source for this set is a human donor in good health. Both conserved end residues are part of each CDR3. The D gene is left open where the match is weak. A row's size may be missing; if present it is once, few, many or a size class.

TGTGCCAGCAGTCAAGGGCCCCGCTCCTACGAGCAGTACTTC,CASSQGPRSYEQYF,TRBJ2-7,TRBV6-5,14,.,.
TGTGCCAGCAGCTTGGATCCGGCTAAAACTGAAGCTTTCTTT,CASSLDPAKTEAFF,TRBJ1-1,TRBV5-4,14,.,.
TGTGCCAGCAGCCTCGGACTAGCGGGAGGGGATACGCAGTATTTT,CASSLGLAGGDTQYF,TRBJ2-3,TRBV7-9,15,.,TRBD2
TGTGCCAGCAGTCACCTGACGTTGAACACTGAAGCTTTCTTT,CASSHLTLNTEAFF,TRBJ1-1,TRBV11-2,14,.,.
TGTGCCAGCAGCAGTTTAAGGACTGAAGCTTTCTTT,CASSSLRTEAFF,TRBJ1-1,TRBV5-6,12,.,.
TGTGCCAGCAGCGACACAGGGGGAGCAGGAAACACCATATATTTT,CASSDTGGAGNTIYF,TRBJ1-3,TRBV2,15,.,TRBD1
TGTGCCAGCTCATCGGGACAGGGGGCCGGCGAGCAGTACTTC,CASSSGQGAGEQYF,TRBJ2-7,TRBV18,14,.,TRBD1
TGCAGCGTTGTTACAGGGGACCAGCAGTACTTC,CSVVTGDQQYF,TRBJ2-7,TRBV29-1,11,.,TRBD1
TGTGCCAGCTCACCGTCCACCGGGACGGTAAACACTGAAGCTTTCTTT,CASSPSTGTVNTEAFF,TRBJ1-1,TRBV18,16,.,.
TGTGCCAGTAGTTTGGGGACAGACCTTCGTGGCTACACCTTC,CASSLGTDLRGYTF,TRBJ1-2,TRBV19,14,many,TRBD1
TGCGCCAGCAGCTTGGGGGTGTATGAGCAGTTCTTC,CASSLGVYEQFF,TRBJ2-1,TRBV5-1,12,.,.
TGTGCCATCAGTTCAGGGACTCCGAAAGGGGAGACCCAGTACTTC,CAISSGTPKGETQYF,TRBJ2-5,TRBV10-3,15,.,.
TGTGCCAGCAGCTTACGGGGACAGGCAACGAACACCGGGGAGCTGTTTTTT,CASSLRGQATNTGELFF,TRBJ2-2,TRBV7-3,17,.,TRBD1
TGTGCCACCAGCAGAGATTTTGCCCTAGGCCGCTACGAGCAGTACTTC,CATSRDFALGRYEQYF,TRBJ2-7,TRBV15,16,.,.
TGTGCCTGGAGTGTTTTGGAGTTTCCCTATGACGAGCAGTACTTC,CAWSVLEFPYDEQYF,TRBJ2-7,TRBV30,15,.,.
TGTGCCAGCAGTTACGACGGCTCTGGGGCCAACGTCCTGACTTTC,CASSYDGSGANVLTF,TRBJ2-6,TRBV6-5,15,once,.
TGTGCCAGCAGTGGGGTTGACAGGGGATACCAGCCCCAGCATTTT,CASSGVDRGYQPQHF,TRBJ1-5,TRBV2,15,once,TRBD1
TGCGCCAGCAGCTTGGCCCCCACTCGGCCGTCAGATACGCAGTATTTT,CASSLAPTRPSDTQYF,TRBJ2-3,TRBV5-1,16,.,.
TGTGCCACCAGCAGATCGGGACAGGGCACTGAAGCTTTCTTT,CATSRSGQGTEAFF,TRBJ1-1,TRBV15,14,once,TRBD1
TGTGCCAGCAGCGGAGAGAGGGTGGGACAGACCTACAATTCACCCCTCCACTTT,CASSGERVGQTYNSPLHF,TRBJ1-6,TRBV14,18,once,TRBD1
TGTGCCAGCAGCTCTTTCAAAGCCCCCTTACAGGGGGCCTACAATGAGCAGTTCTTC,CASSSFKAPLQGAYNEQFF,TRBJ2-1,TRBV21-1,19,.,.
TGTGCCAGTACCAGTGGCGTATCACCCCTCCACTTT,CASTSGVSPLHF,TRBJ1-6,TRBV19,12,few,.
TGTGCCAGCAGCTTAGTTTGGGTAGCGCCCTACGAGCAGTACTTC,CASSLVWVAPYEQYF,TRBJ2-7,TRBV7-6,15,.,.
TGCAGCGTTGGAGAAGGCCTAGGGCACGATCAGCCCCAGCATTTT,CSVGEGLGHDQPQHF,TRBJ1-5,TRBV29-1,15,.,.
TGTGCCTGGAGTAGCTGGGCCCAAGAGACCCAGTACTTC,CAWSSWAQETQYF,TRBJ2-5,TRBV30,13,.,.